The rows below give T cell receptor beta chains drawn from one sample of a study of cytomegalovirus exposure and HLA in healthy donors. TCRdb keeps only in-frame clones here, not all; method: immunoSEQ multiplex PCR. This sample has approximately 300,000 clones, with roughly 88% found just once. Sequences were obtained from PBMCs. The receptor set was obtained from a woman aged 18-29 years in good health and CMV-seronegative. CDR3s include the opening cysteine and the closing phenylalanine or tryptophan.

>TRBJ1-5|TRBV6-5
CASSYSFRGPQHF
>TRBJ2-7|TRBV19
CASSTLKRGRPYEQYF
>TRBJ2-7|TRBV10-3
CAIKPGEVYEQYF
>TRBJ2-3|TRBV6-5
CASSTLGGLSDTQYF
>TRBJ2-1|TRBV29-1
CSVEGRLVSEQFF
>TRBJ1-1|TRBV12-5
CASGFGALGEAFF
>TRBJ2-2|TRBV2
CASSGLAVNTGELFF
>TRBJ2-6|TRBV5-4
CASNLAGANVLTF
>TRBJ2-5|TRBV6-5
CASSWDRGPQETQYF
>TRBJ2-7|TRBV6-5
CASSYGHRSYF
>TRBJ2-7|TRBV21-1
CASSSPLRQDYEQYF
>TRBJ2-3|TRBV28
CASSAGGTDTQYF
>TRBJ1-3|TRBV28
CASTPQASSGNTIYF
>TRBJ1-2|TRBV4-1
CASSQGWTGVGYTF
>TRBJ2-1|TRBV18
CASSPYSSGIGSYNEQFF
>TRBJ2-7|TRBV18
CASSPPRRGDVYEQYF
>TRBJ1-2|TRBV7-2
CASSSFYGYTF